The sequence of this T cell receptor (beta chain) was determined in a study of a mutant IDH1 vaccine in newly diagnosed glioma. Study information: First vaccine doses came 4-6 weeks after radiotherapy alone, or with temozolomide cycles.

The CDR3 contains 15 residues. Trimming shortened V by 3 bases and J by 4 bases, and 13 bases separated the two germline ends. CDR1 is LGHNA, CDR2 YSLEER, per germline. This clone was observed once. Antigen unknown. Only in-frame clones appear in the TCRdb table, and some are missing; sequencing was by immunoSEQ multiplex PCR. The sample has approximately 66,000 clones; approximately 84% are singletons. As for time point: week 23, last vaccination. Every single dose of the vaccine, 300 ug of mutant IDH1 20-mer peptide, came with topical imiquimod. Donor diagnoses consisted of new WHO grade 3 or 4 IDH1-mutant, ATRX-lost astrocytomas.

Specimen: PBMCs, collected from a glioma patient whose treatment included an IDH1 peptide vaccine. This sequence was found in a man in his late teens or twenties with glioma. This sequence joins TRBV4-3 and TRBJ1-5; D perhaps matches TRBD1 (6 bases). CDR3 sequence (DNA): TGCGCCAGCAGCCAGACGGCAGGGGATAATCAGCCCCAGCATTTT. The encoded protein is CASSQTAGDNQPQHF.